The 21 T cell receptor beta chains below come from one sample, sequenced in a study of long-term antiretroviral therapy in people with HIV. The immunoSEQ assay was v3.0, run at survey level. Repertoires were generated with immunoSEQ multiplex PCR, while TCRdb's copy carries only in-frame clones and drops some. This sample carries some 33,000 clones, approximately 96% of them seen once, and the ten largest clones take under 3%. The specimen was unsorted PBMCs, collected approximately 6.5 years after starting antiretroviral therapy. All receptors derive from a man aged 30 to 39 with HIV.

In DNA form, the CDR3 reads TGTGCCAGCAGCTCTACAGGGGGCCGGAACAATCAGCCCCAGCATTTT. Residues: CASSSTGGRNNQPQHF. The chain links TRBV7-2 to TRBJ1-5, with 9 bases lining up with TRBD1. Trimming took 4 bases from V and 3 from J; bases not matched to a gene: 7. The germline V gene encodes CDR1 SGHTA and CDR2 FQGNSA. This CDR3 comprises 16 residues.

The chain recombines TRBV10-3 with TRBJ2-5; D is uncertain. The germline V gene encodes CDR1 ENHRY and CDR2 SYGVKD. The CDR3 loop spans 14 amino acids. V was clipped by 0 bases and J by 1 base, with 6 bases between them. DNA for the CDR3: TGTGCCATCAGTGAGTCTAGGACCCAAGAGACCCAGTACTTC. Translating gives CAISESRTQETQYF.

The chain couples TRBV4-1 to TRBJ2-3; TRBD2 might be the D (6 bases). V lost 5 bases and J lost 2, with 11 bases in between. Germline CDR1 and CDR2: MGHRA and YSYEKL. The CDR3 runs 14 residues. As DNA, the CDR3 is TGCGCCAGCAGCGAGGCGGGGTCCACAGATACGCAGTATTTT. It yields the protein CASSEAGSTDTQYF.

The sample holds a few counts of this clone. The chain has TRBV2 and TRBJ2-7; 7 nucleotides align to TRBD1. V shed 7 bases and J 5 bases; nucleotides not matched to a gene: 11. Germline V gene lookup returns CDR1 SNHLY and CDR2 FYNNEI. The CDR3 contains 14 residues. CDR3 region: CASTSRGYADEQYF. The CDR3 nucleotides read TGTGCCAGCACTTCCAGGGGGTACGCCGACGAGCAGTACTTC.

The chain couples TRBV19 to TRBJ1-1; 12 bases are shared with TRBD1. The CDR3 spans 16 residues. V lost 7 bases and J lost 5; bases outside the gene matches: 11. Germline V gene data show CDR1 as LNHDA and CDR2 as SQIVND (reference sequence). In DNA, the CDR3 is TGTGCCAGTAAAGTCCGGGACAGGGGGCTTGGTACTGAAGCTTTCTTT. Its translation: CASKVRDRGLGTEAFF.

The chain is built from TRBV18 and TRBJ1-3; 9 nucleotides agree with TRBD1. Losses at the gene ends were 3 bases for V and 1 base for J; bases not matched to a gene: 1. Germline CDR1 KGHSH, CDR2 LQKENI. This CDR3 comprises 15 residues. The DNA of the CDR3 is TGTGCCAGCTCACCGACAGGGGGTTCTGGAAACACCATATATTTT. It codes for CASSPTGGSGNTIYF. Based on the CDR3 plus reference TRBV18 and TRBJ1-3, the full variable domain is NAGVMQNPRHLVRRRGQEARLRCSPMKGHSHVYWYRQLPEEGLKFMVYLQKENIIDESGMPKERFSAEFPKEGPSILRIQQVVRGDSAAYFCASSPTGGSGNTIYFGEGSWLTVV.

The chain joins TRBV7-2 to TRBJ1-4; D unclear. The CDR3 has 14 amino acids. Trimming pared 5 bases from V and 8 bases from J, leaving 15 bases between. CDR1 and CDR2 from the germline V gene are SGHTA and FQGNSA. The CDR3 region has the DNA TGTGCCAGCAGCCAGGTGGTCCAAAGAGAAAAACTGTTTTTT. Amino acid sequence: CASSQVVQREKLFF.

The J gene is TRBJ2-7, the V gene TRBV19; D perhaps matches TRBD1 (6 bases). The V end lost 5 bases, the J end lost 2 bases, and 10 bases lay between the germline ends. Germline V gene sequence: CDR1 LNHDA, CDR2 SQIVND (reference sequence). CDR3 length: 13 amino acids. CDR3 coding DNA: TGTGCCAGTAGTCAACAGGGTCCCTACGAGCAGTACTTC. Encoded protein: CASSQQGPYEQYF.

This sequence joins TRBV10-3 and TRBJ2-7, with D possibly being TRBD1 (5 bases). CDR3 size: 13 residues. The germline V gene encodes CDR1 ENHRY and CDR2 SYGVKD. Trimming stripped 10 bases from V and 1 base from J, with 14 bases between. The CDR3 protein is CATNQGLSYEQYF. CDR3 nucleotide sequence: TGTGCCACCAACCAGGGCCTTTCCTACGAGCAGTACTTC.

The chain uses TRBV19 and TRBJ2-2; D is possibly TRBD1 (5 bases). Between the trimmed V and J ends, which lost 7 bases and 4 bases, there was a span of 10 bases. CDR1 is LNHDA and CDR2 is SQIVND in the germline V gene (reference sequence). This CDR3 has 13 amino acids. The CDR3 reads CASTGIGTGELFF. In DNA, the CDR3 is TGTGCCAGTACAGGGATCGGCACCGGGGAGCTGTTTTTT.

The V call is TRBV7-2, the J call TRBJ1-5, with D unresolved. Trimming shortened V by 0 bases and J by 7 bases, and 7 bases separated the two germline ends. Germline CDR1 is SGHTA and CDR2 is FQGNSA. This CDR3 spans 13 amino acids. CDR3 DNA sequence: TGTGCCAGCAGCTTAGCCGGGTCCCAGCCCCAGCATTTT. Protein product: CASSLAGSQPQHF.

CDR3 DNA: TGCGCCAGCAGCTTGGGGGTGAACACTGAAGCTTTCTTT. Residues: CASSLGVNTEAFF. V and J are TRBV5-1 and TRBJ1-1; D not certain. Trimming left V 0 bases short and J 0 bases short, with 3 bases between. The CDR3 loop spans 13 amino acids. From germline, CDR1 is SGHRS and CDR2 YFSETQ.

The chain joins TRBV15 to TRBJ1-2, with D perhaps matching TRBD1 (5 bases). The CDR3 loop spans 16 amino acids. CDR1 and CDR2 from the germline V gene are LNHNV and YYDKDF (reference sequence). The V and J ends lost 1 base and 2 bases respectively, with 14 bases between them. The CDR3 here is CATSRGGLGPNYGYTF. CDR3 nucleotide sequence: TGTGCCACCAGCAGAGGGGGCCTAGGGCCCAACTATGGCTACACCTTC. Using reference TRBV15 and TRBJ1-2 for the parts outside the CDR3, the full variable domain is DAMVIQNPRYQVTQFGKPVTLSCSQTLNHNVMYWYQQKSSQAPKLLFHYYDKDFNNEADTPDNFQSRRPNTSFCFLDIRSPGLGDTAMYLCATSRGGLGPNYGYTFGSGTRLTVV.

Written as DNA, the CDR3 is TGTGCCAGCAGCCCCAGGGACACCGGGGAGCTGTTTTTT. Translating it yields CASSPRDTGELFF. This rearrangement joins TRBV11-3 to TRBJ2-2, with D maybe TRBD1 (5 bases). CDR1 and CDR2 from the germline V gene are SGHNT and YENEEA. Trimming removed 5 bases at V and 3 bases at J, with 7 bases between. The CDR3 has 13 amino acids.

This clone has only a few counts. The chain uses TRBV15 and TRBJ1-1; tentatively, D is TRBD1 (6 bases). The V end was cut by 0 bases, the J end by 4 bases, with 15 bases between. The CDR3 contains 16 residues. Germline V gene lookup returns CDR1 LNHNV and CDR2 YYDKDF (reference sequence). The CDR3 DNA sequence: TGTGCCACCAGCAGAGAACAGGGCGGCGAGGGCACTGAAGCTTTCTTT. Its protein is CATSREQGGEGTEAFF. The variable domain in full, completed from reference TRBV15 and TRBJ1-1, reads DAMVIQNPRYQVTQFGKPVTLSCSQTLNHNVMYWYQQKSSQAPKLLFHYYDKDFNNEADTPDNFQSRRPNTSFCFLDIRSPGLGDTAMYLCATSREQGGEGTEAFFGQGTRLTVV.

J is TRBJ1-1 and V is TRBV6-1; D perhaps matches TRBD1 (6 bases). Germline lookup yields CDR1 MNHNS and CDR2 SASEGT. The germline V and J ends were trimmed by 7 bases and 2 bases, with 14 bases remaining between them. The CDR3 is 14 amino acids. The CDR3 loop is CASKGGRQNTEAFF. DNA of the CDR3: TGTGCCAGCAAAGGGGGGCGTCAAAACACTGAAGCTTTCTTT.

On this clone itself: At one end the junction does not follow the germline gene, possibly because of a read error. CDR3 residues: CASSQNPGGLQETQYF. The CDR3 DNA sequence: TGTGCTAGCAGTCAAAACCCAGGGGGACTCCAAGAGACCCAGTACTTC. This rearrangement joins TRBV7-7 to TRBJ2-5, with D maybe TRBD1 (7 bases). Germline CDR1 reads SSHAT; CDR2 reads FNYEAQ (reference sequence). This CDR3 is 16 amino acids long.

The chain employs TRBV15 and TRBJ2-3, with no clear D. This CDR3 has 14 residues. CDR1 and CDR2 (germline): LNHNV, YYDKDF (reference sequence). V lost 3 bases to trimming and J lost 6 bases, with 13 bases between them. CDR3 sequence (DNA): TGTGCCACCAGCAGGAGAGAGAGGCTCGATACGCAGTATTTT. Protein sequence: CATSRRERLDTQYF.

J is TRBJ1-2 and V is TRBV20-1; D is ambiguous. Trimming took 5 bases from V and 4 from J, leaving 5 bases between them. The CDR3 contains 10 residues. Germline V gene sequence: CDR1 DFQATT, CDR2 SNEGSKA (reference sequence). The CDR3 protein is CSAPIYGYTF. CDR3 in DNA: TGCAGTGCTCCGATCTATGGCTACACCTTC.

The chain is built from TRBV19 and TRBJ1-2; D gene unclear. Trimming shortened V by 3 bases and J by 0 bases, and 8 bases separated the two germline ends. The CDR3 covers 14 residues. Per the germline V gene, CDR1 is LNHDA and CDR2 is SQIVND (reference sequence). Here the CDR3 DNA reads TGTGCCAGTAGTATTCGGGGATCTAACTATGGCTACACCTTC. This encodes CASSIRGSNYGYTF.

A word on this clone: Germline and junction disagree at one end, which may indicate a read error. The CDR3: CASSLGGEETQYF. The CDR3 DNA is TGTGCTAGCAGCTTAGGAGGGGAAGAGACCCAGTACTTC. The chain links TRBV7-7 to TRBJ2-5; D perhaps matches TRBD2 (6 bases). CDR1 is SSHAT and CDR2 is FNYEAQ in the germline V gene (reference sequence). There are 13 residues in the CDR3.